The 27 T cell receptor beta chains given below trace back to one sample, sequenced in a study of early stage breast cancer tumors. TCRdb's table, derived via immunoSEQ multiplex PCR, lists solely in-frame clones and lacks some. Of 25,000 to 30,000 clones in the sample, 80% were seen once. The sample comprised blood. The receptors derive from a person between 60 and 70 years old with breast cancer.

The CDR3 here is CASSTAPTGVYEQYF. CDR3 nucleotides: TGTGCCAGTAGTACCGCCCCGACAGGGGTCTACGAGCAGTACTTC. The V call is TRBV19, the J call TRBJ2-7, with 8 bases matching TRBD1. Germline V gene data show CDR1 as LNHDA and CDR2 as SQIVND (reference sequence). The CDR3 extends over 15 amino acids. The V gene end was trimmed by 4 bases and the J gene end by 3 bases; junction bases not matched to a gene: 8.

The chain's CDR3 is CSVVGRGIGNIQYF. The CDR3 DNA reads as TGCAGCGTTGTCGGCCGGGGGATAGGGAACATTCAGTACTTC. This chain joins TRBV29-1 and TRBJ2-4; TRBD2 might be the D (6 bases). CDR3 length: 14 amino acids. Germline V gives CDR1 SQVTM, CDR2 ANQGSEA. The germline V and J ends were trimmed by 4 bases and 7 bases, with 17 bases remaining between them.

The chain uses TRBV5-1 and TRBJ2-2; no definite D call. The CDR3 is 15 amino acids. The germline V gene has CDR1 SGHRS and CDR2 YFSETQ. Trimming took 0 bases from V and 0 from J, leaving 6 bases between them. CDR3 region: CASSLGGANTGELFF. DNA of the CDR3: TGCGCCAGCAGCTTGGGCGGAGCGAACACCGGGGAGCTGTTTTTT.

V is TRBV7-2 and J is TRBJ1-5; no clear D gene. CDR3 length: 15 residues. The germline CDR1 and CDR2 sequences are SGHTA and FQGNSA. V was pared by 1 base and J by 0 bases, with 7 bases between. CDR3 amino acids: CASSLGAYSNQPQHF. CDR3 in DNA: TGTGCCAGCAGCTTAGGGGCTTATAGCAATCAGCCCCAGCATTTT.

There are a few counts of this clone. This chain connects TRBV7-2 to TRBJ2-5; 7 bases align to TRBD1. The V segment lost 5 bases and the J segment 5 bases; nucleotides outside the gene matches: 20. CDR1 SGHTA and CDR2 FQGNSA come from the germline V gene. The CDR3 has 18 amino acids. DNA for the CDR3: TGTGCCAGCAGCGCCGGGACAGTAGGGTGGTCGATGGTGGAGACCCAGTACTTC. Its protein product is CASSAGTVGWSMVETQYF.

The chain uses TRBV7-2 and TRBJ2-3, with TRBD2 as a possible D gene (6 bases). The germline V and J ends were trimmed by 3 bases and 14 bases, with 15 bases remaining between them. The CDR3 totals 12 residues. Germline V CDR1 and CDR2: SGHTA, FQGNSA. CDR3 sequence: CASSFRGPEGYF. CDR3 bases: TGTGCCAGCAGCTTTCGCGGACCGGAGGGGTATTTT.

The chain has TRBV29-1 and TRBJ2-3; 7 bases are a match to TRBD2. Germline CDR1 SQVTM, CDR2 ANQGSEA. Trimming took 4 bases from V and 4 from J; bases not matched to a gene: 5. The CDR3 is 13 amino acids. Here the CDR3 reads CSVVASGPDTQYF. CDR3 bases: TGCAGCGTTGTGGCTAGCGGCCCAGATACGCAGTATTTT.

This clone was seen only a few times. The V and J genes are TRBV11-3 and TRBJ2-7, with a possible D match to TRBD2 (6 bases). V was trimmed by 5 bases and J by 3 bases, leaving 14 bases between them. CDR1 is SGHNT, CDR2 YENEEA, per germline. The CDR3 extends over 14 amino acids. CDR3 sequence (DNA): TGTGCCAGCAGCGAGGGACTTATCAACTACGAGCAGTACTTC. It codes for CASSEGLINYEQYF.

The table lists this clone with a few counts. The CDR3 loop reads CASSFLREERYNEQFF. The CDR3 DNA reads as TGTGCCAGCAGCTTTCTCCGGGAGGAACGCTACAATGAGCAGTTCTTC. This chain links TRBV7-9 with TRBJ2-1, with 7 bases that match TRBD2. Germline V gene lookup returns CDR1 SEHNR and CDR2 FQNEAQ (reference sequence). This CDR3 comprises 16 residues. Trimming at V came to 3 bases and at J to 3 bases, leaving 8 bases not matched to a gene.

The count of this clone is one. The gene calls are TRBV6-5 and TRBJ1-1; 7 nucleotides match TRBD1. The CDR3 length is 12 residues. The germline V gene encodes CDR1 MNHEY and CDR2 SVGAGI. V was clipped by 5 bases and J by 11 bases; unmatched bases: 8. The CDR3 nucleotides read TGTGCCAGCAGTCGACAGGGTTTGGTGGCTTTCTTT. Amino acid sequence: CASSRQGLVAFF.

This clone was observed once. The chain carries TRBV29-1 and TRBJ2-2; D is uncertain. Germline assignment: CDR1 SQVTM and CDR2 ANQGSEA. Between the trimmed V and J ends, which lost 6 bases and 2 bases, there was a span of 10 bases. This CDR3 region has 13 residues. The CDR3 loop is CSVSWSNTGELFF. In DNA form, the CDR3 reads TGCAGCGTGAGTTGGTCTAACACCGGGGAGCTGTTTTTT.

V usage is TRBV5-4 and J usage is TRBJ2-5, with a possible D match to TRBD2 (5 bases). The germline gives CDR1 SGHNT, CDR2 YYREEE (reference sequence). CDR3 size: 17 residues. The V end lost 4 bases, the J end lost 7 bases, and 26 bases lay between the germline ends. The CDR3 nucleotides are TGTGCCAGCAGCCAGCTCCTTGAGCGCCTGGGAGTCGGGACCCAGTACTTC. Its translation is CASSQLLERLGVGTQYF.

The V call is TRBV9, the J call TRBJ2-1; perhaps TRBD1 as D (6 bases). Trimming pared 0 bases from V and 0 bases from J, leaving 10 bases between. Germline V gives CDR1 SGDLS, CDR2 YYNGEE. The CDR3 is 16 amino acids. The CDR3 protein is CASSVGGTNSYNEQFF. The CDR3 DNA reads TGTGCCAGCAGCGTAGGTGGGACAAACTCCTACAATGAGCAGTTCTTC. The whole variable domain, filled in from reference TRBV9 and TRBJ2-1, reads DSGVTQTPKHLITATGQRVTLRCSPRSGDLSVYWYQQSLDQGLQFLIQYYNGEERAKGNILERFSAQQFPDLHSELNLSSLELGDSALYFCASSVGGTNSYNEQFFGPGTRLTVL.

CDR3 bases: TGTGCCAGCAGCCATCTAGCGGGGGGGACCGGGGAGCTGTTTTTT. Translating gives CASSHLAGGTGELFF. This chain links TRBV5-8 with TRBJ2-2, with 12 positions matching TRBD2. V was pared by 4 bases and J by 5 bases, with 3 bases of the junction left unmatched. CDR3 length equals 15 residues. Germline loops: CDR1 SGHTS, CDR2 YDEGEE. Complete variable domain (other parts from reference TRBV5-8 and TRBJ2-2): EAGVTQSPTHLIKTRGQQATLRCSPISGHTSVYWYQQALGLGLQFLLWYDEGEERNRGNFPPRFSGRQFPNYSSELNVNALELEDSALYLCASSHLAGGTGELFFGEGSRLTVL.

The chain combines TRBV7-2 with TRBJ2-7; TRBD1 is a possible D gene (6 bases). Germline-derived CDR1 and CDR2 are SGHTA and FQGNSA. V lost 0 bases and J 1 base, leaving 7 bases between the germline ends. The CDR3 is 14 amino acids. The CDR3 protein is CASSLAGQSYEQYF. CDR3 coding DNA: TGTGCCAGCAGCTTAGCAGGACAGTCCTACGAGCAGTACTTC.

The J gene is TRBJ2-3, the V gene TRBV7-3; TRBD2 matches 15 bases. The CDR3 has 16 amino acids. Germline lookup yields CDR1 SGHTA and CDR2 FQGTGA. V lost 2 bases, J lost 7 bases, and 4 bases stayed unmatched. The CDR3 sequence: CASSLGTSGRSNTQYF. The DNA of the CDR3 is TGTGCCAGCAGCTTAGGGACTAGCGGGAGGTCGAATACGCAGTATTTT. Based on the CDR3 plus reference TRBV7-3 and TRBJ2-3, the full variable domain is GAGVSQTPSNKVTEKGKYVELRCDPISGHTALYWYRQSLGQGPEFLIYFQGTGAADDSGLPNDRFFAVRPEGSVSTLKIQRTERGDSAVYLCASSLGTSGRSNTQYFGPGTRLTVL.

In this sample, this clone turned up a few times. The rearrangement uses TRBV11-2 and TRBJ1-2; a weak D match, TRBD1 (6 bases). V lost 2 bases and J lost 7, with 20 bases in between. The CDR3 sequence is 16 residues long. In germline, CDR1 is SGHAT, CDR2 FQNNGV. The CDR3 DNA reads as TGTGCCAGCAGCTTATCGAGAGGACAGCTCTCAGGTGGCTACACCTTC. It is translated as CASSLSRGQLSGGYTF. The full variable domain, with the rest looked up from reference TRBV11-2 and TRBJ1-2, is EAGVAQSPRYKIIEKRQSVAFWCNPISGHATLYWYQQILGQGPKLLIQFQNNGVVDDSQLPKDRFSAERLKGVDSTLKIQPAKLEDSAVYLCASSLSRGQLSGGYTFGSGTRLTVV.

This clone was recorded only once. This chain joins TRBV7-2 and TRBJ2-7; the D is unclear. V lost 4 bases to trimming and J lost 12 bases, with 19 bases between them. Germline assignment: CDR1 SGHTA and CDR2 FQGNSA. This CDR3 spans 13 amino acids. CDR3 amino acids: CASSSRDTDFWYF. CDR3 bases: TGTGCCAGCAGCTCCCGAGACACGGATTTCTGGTACTTC. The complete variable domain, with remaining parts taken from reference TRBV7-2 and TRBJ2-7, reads GAGVSQSPSNKVTEKGKDVELRCDPISGHTALYWYRQSLGQGLEFLIYFQGNSAPDKSGLPSDRFSAERTGGSVSTLTIQRTQQEDSAVYLCASSSRDTDFWYFGPGTRLTVT.

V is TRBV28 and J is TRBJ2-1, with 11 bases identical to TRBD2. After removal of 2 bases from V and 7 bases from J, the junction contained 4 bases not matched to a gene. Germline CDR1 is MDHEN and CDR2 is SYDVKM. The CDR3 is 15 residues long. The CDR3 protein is CASSLTASGRNEQFF. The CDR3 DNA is TGTGCCAGCAGTTTAACGGCTAGCGGGAGGAATGAGCAGTTCTTC.

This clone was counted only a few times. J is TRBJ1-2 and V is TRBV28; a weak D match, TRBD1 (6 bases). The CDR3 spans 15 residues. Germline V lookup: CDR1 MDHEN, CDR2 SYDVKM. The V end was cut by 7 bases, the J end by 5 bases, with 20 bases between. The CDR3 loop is CASTPDPDRPYGYTF. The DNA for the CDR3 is TGTGCCAGCACTCCGGACCCCGACAGGCCTTATGGCTACACCTTC.

CDR3 nucleotide sequence: TGTGCCAGCAGTGTGGTAGCCGGAATGGGAGATACGCAGTATTTT. Encoded protein: CASSVVAGMGDTQYF. The chain combines TRBV6-1 with TRBJ2-3; D not resolved. This CDR3 comprises 15 residues. V was trimmed by 4 bases and J by 5 bases, leaving 16 bases between them. Germline V CDR1 and CDR2: MNHNS, SASEGT.

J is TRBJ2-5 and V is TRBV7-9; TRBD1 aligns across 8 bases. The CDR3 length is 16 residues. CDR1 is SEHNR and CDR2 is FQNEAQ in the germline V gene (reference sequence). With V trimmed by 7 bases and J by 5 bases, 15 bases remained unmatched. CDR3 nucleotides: TGTGCCAGCACCGTAACGGCAGGGGGCGCGGGGGAGACCCAGTACTTC. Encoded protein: CASTVTAGGAGETQYF.

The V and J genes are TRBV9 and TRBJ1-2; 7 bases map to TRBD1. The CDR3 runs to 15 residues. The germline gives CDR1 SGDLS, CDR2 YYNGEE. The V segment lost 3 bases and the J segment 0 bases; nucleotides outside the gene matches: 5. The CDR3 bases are TGTGCCAGCAGCGGCCGACAGGGAACTAACTATGGCTACACCTTC. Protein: CASSGRQGTNYGYTF.

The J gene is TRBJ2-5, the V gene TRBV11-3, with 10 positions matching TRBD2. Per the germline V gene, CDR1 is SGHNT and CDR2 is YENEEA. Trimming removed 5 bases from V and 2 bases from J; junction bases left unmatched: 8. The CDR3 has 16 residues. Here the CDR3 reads CASSPSSGGRQETQYF. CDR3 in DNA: TGTGCCAGCAGCCCTAGTAGCGGGGGGCGTCAAGAGACCCAGTACTTC.

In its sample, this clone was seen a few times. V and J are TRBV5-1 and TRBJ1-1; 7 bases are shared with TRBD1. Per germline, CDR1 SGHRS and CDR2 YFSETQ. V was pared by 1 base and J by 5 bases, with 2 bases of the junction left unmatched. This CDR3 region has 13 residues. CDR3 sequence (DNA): TGCGCCAGCAGCTTGACAGGGGAAACTGAAGCTTTCTTT. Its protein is CASSLTGETEAFF.

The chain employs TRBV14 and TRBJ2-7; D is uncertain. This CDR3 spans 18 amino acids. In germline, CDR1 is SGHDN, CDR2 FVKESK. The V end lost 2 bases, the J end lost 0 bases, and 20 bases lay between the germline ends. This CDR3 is CASSQFPVFEASSYEQYF. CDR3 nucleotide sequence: TGTGCCAGCAGCCAATTTCCAGTGTTTGAGGCGAGCTCCTACGAGCAGTACTTC.

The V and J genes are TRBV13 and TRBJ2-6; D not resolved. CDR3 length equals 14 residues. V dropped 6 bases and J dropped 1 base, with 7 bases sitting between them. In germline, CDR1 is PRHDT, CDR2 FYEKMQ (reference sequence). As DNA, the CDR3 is TGTGCCAGCAGGGAACTATCTGGGGCCAACGTCCTGACTTTC. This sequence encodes CASRELSGANVLTF. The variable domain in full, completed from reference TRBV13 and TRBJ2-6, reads AAGVIQSPRHLIKEKRETATLKCYPIPRHDTVYWYQQGPGQDPQFLISFYEKMQSDKGSIPDRFSAQQFSDYHSELNMSSLELGDSALYFCASRELSGANVLTFGAGSRLTVL.